The sequence of this T cell receptor beta chain was determined in a study of CD8+CD57+ T cells in acquired aplastic anemia. Before being chosen for sequencing, patients had shown CD8+CD57+ cell expansion by flow cytometry. Profiling of TCR beta VDJ combinations and CDR3 sequences used genomic DNA as template. MiXCR was run by TCRdb on the reads, yielding one entry per CDR3 protein. The profile covers hundreds of thousands of distinct CDR3 sequences, with approximately 33% appearing a single time and about 0.8% taken by the ten largest. This clonotype was seen a handful of times. Looked up from germline, CDR1 is GTSNPN and CDR2 is SVGIG (reference sequence). V lost 1 base, J lost 7 bases, and 7 bases lay in between. The CDR3 spans 11 residues.

This TCR was sampled from a human donor with aplastic anemia. The chain employs TRBV30 and TRBJ1-2; no clear D gene. Sequencing input: sorted CD4+, CD8+, or CD8+CD57+ T cells (not recorded which) from PBMCs. The CDR3 bases are TGTGCCTGGAGTGGGGTTGCTGGCTACACCTTC. Protein sequence: CAWSGVAGYTF.